This record concerns one TCR beta chain sequence. As yet, its antigen is unknown. The source of the sample is a study of CXCR3-negative and CXCR3-positive naive CD8 T cells. The CDR3 spans 13 residues. Germline V gives CDR1 SQVTM, CDR2 ANQGSEA. Each TRB cDNA library was prepared by 5' RACE (with UMI labels). With the 5' RACE reads reprocessed, TCRdb shows one record per CDR3 protein and no DNA. This listing includes over 50,000 distinct CDR3 sequences. Overall study findings and caveats: TRB CDR3 hydrophobicity was greater in CXCR3-positive naive cells than in CXCR3-negative naive cells.

This receptor was identified in a human donor in good health. Some clones in this sample may be carry-over from other donors' samples. What was sequenced was naive CXCR3+ CD8+ T cells from blood. The subset is: CD45RO-CCR7+CD27+CD95- naive CD8+ T cells expressing CXCR3 (TNR3+). The chain links TRBV29-1 to TRBJ2-2; TCRdb outputs TRBD1, but without DNA this stays unchecked. The CDR3 is CSSSGRNTGELFF.